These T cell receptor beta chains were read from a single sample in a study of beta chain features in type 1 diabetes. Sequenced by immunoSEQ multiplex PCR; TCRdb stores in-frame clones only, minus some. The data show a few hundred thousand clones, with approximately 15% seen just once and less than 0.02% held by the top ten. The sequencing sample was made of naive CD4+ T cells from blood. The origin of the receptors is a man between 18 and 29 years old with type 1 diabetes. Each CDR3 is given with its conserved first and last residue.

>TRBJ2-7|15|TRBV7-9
CASTQGGQGQYEQYF
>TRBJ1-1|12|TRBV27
CASSGGGLEAFF
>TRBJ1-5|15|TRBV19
CASSIMSGSNQPQHF
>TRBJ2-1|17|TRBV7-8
CASSLYTGLAGGNEQFF
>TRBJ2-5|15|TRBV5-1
CASSRTSGGPETQYF
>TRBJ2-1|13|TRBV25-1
CASTALAGGEQFF
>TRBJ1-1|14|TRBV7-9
CASSPGGRYTEAFF
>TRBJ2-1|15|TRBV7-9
CASSFGYLGRTEQFF
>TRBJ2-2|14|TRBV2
CASNQRGSTGELFF
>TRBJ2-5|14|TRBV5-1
CASSLGQGEETQYF
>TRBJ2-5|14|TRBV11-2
CASSLSGLEETQYF
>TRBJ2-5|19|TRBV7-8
CASSLAGTSGIIRGETQYF
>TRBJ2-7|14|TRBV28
CASSFPTGSYEQYF
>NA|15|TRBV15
CATSRGGLADYEQYF
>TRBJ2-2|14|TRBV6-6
CASSSGTGLRELFF
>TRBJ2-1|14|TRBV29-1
CSVILAGRYNEQFF
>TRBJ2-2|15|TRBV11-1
CASRADGGYTGELFF
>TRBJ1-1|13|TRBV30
CAWISVMNTEAFF
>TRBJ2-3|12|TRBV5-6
CASSVYTDTQYF
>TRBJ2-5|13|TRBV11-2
CASSIPGEKTQYF
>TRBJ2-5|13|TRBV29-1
CSVELAIEKTQYF
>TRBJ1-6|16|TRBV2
CASSEEGQGIGTPLHF
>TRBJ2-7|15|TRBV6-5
CASSLTGGLQGEQYF
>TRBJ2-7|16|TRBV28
CASRLLGARGSYEQYF
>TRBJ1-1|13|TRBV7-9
CASSLIGDTEAFF
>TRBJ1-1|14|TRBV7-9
CASSLGQGLVEAFF
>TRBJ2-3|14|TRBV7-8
CASSLGASTDTQYF
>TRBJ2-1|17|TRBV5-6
CASSSVAQSLLYNEQFF
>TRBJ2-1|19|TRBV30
CAWRLRTSGNNWGYNEQFF
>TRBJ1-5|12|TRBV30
CAWGYITGPQHF
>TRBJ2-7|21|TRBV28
CASSLLLLTPAGGTTRNEQYF
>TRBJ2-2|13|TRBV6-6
CASSYLNTGELFF
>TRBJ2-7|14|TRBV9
CASSLGDRAIEQYF
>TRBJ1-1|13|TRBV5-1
CASSLALNTEAFF
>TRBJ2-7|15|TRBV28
CASRRRDRVMYEQYF
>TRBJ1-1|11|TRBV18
CASSPTGMAFF
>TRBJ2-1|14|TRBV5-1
CASRLAGVYNEQFF
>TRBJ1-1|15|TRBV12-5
CASGLPGQGPTEAFF
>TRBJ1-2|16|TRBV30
CAWSAGTGGRSYGYTF
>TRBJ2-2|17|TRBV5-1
CASSIGLAGANTGELFF